The source of this T cell receptor (beta chain) is a study of blood T cell repertoires in COVID-19. About the research overall: Spain, Italy and the United States supplied samples that represented acute and convalescent COVID-19. The analysed material was cDNA or gDNA that came from T cells, B-cell-depleted T cells, or PBMCs.

Germline trimming cut 4 bases from V and 5 bases from J; bases unmatched to any gene: 6. The CDR3 contains 15 residues. Germline-derived CDR1 and CDR2 are LNHDA and SQIVND (reference sequence). Assay used: immunoSEQ multiplex PCR; TCRdb lists only in-frame clones, some missing. The data hold some 70,000 clones, with 70% to 90% observed a single time. This clone was seen once. Sample: peripheral blood. The J gene is TRBJ2-2, the V gene TRBV19, with 8 bases fitting TRBD1. The clonotype originates from a woman in her sixties or seventies with acute or convalescent COVID-19. CDR3 bases: TGTGCCAGTAGTAGAGGTCAGGGGGCGACCGGGGAGCTGTTTTTT. This gives the protein CASSRGQGATGELFF.